This T cell receptor (beta chain) was recovered during a study of blood T cell repertoires in COVID-19. Across the whole study: In each case, the material was cDNA or gDNA derived from T cells, B-cell-depleted T cells, or PBMCs.

In the authors' methods: It was from reference gene primer amplification that nucleated cell counts were estimated. Produced via immunoSEQ multiplex PCR; TCRdb's table is partial and in-frame only. V, J and clone size were drawn from that table, and D and trimming were deduced from the DNA. The sample has about 160,000 clones, approximately 92% seen once. The CDR3 has 10 residues. CDR1 LNHDA and CDR2 SQIVND come from the germline V gene (reference sequence). Trimming stripped 8 bases from V and 4 bases from J, with 5 bases between. What was sequenced was peripheral blood. This receptor was taken from a woman aged 50 to 65 with acute or convalescent COVID-19. The gene calls are TRBV19 and TRBJ2-5, with D unresolved. The CDR3 DNA reads as TGTGCCAGTGGAGTAGAGACCCAGTACTTC. Amino acids: CASGVETQYF.